The clone carrying this T cell receptor (beta chain) was recorded a few times. This sample was included in a study of blood T cells in healthy people across ages. Germline loops: CDR1 SNHLY, CDR2 FYNNEI. This CDR3 is 14 amino acids long. Trimming cost V 6 bases and J 5 bases, with 16 bases left between them. It was with a sample-barcoded 5' primer and a J-beta primer mix that a second PCR of roughly 7 to 12 cycles was run. TCRdb reprocessed the 5' RACE reads via MiXCR and lists one record per CDR3 protein. This sample carries about 1.1 million distinct CDR3 sequences, about two fifths of them seen once, and the ten largest clones take around 13%.

The sample was blood. The sequence was obtained from a man between 18 and 35 years old in good health. The chain is built from TRBV2 and TRBJ2-5; D gene unclear. DNA for the CDR3: TGTGCCAGCAGGCCACTGGTATCAGGCGAGACCCAGTACTTC. It codes for CASRPLVSGETQYF.